Included here is one T cell receptor (beta chain) sequence, with context. This sample is drawn from a study of Ad26.COV2.S vaccination and SARS-CoV-2 variants. Here immunoSEQ multiplex PCR was the method, and the copy in TCRdb shows in-frame clones only, minus some. The profile covers hundreds of thousands of clones, with more than 75% appearing a single time and around 3.6% taken by the ten largest. Treatment of the sample: about 20 received Ad26.COV2.S at low or high dose, single or two shots; a few received placebo; per-sample allocation not given. Collection of the samples took place on day 63 after the first injection of vaccine or placebo. CDR3 size: 14 residues. In germline, CDR1 is SGHTA, CDR2 FQGNSA. Between the trimmed V and J ends, which lost 5 bases and 6 bases, there was a span of 14 bases.

The TCR sequence derives from a person between 18 and 59 years old who received the Ad26.COV2.S COVID-19 vaccine or a placebo. The sequences come from peripheral blood, collected in a trial of Ad26.COV2.S vaccine versus placebo. J is TRBJ1-5 and V is TRBV7-2; a weak D match, TRBD1 (6 bases). The CDR3 sequence: CASSPRGLGQPQHF. CDR3 DNA sequence: TGTGCCAGCAGCCCAAGGGGGTTGGGTCAGCCCCAGCATTTT.